The source of this T cell receptor beta chain is a study of CD8 T cells in ankylosing spondylitis (TCRdb year 2017). Broadly, across the study: The study profiled T cell receptor beta repertoires in healthy donors and ankylosing spondylitis patients to find disease-linked TCR variants. The full study cohort was made up of roughly 25 ankylosing spondylitis patients and about a hundred healthy donors. Peripheral blood samples were taken, and synovial fluid was additionally collected from ankylosing spondylitis patients.

The instrument given in TCRdb is Illumina HiSeq 2500. Quantitative 5'-RACE with molecular barcodes was the method used to prepare the TCR beta libraries. The source study handled its data this way. Disease-linked TCR variants were identified with a new computational method built on a probabilistic model of VDJ rearrangement. TCRdb took the public reads, trimmed them with fastp at Q25, ran MiXCR for clone calling and kept in-frame beta chains. Rows are unified per CDR3 protein, each entry keeping the most common DNA and genes. TCRdb's processing, not the study's, gives the V and J calls here. The sample includes 250,000 to 300,000 distinct CDR3 sequences, with 18% observed a single time. The leading ten clones occupy around 30% of the sample. From its cysteine to its phenylalanine, the CDR3 spans 16 amino acids. Just CDR3 DNA is preserved here, 48 bases in frame from base 1. Between the V and J ends, shortened by 0 bases and 0 bases respectively, the junction contains 9 bases.

Findings and caveats that apply to the study as a whole: The disease-linked clones were reported as significantly enriched in matched synovial fluid samples from ankylosing spondylitis patients. In peripheral blood, the disease-linked clones were found at relatively low frequencies and had a CD8+ phenotype. A TCR beta motif of 8 or 9 highly homologous amino acid variants appeared characteristic of blood from ankylosing spondylitis patients. Some TCR beta motif variants had previously been reported in synovial fluid and blood of reactive arthritis patients, which suggested common disease-initiation mechanisms.

This clonotype has a handful of counts. The antigen it recognizes is unknown. Base qualities were left out, and no much larger clone turns up one base away. The chain couples TRBV12-3 or TRBV12-4 to TRBJ2-4; the D assignment is uncertain and may be TRBD1 or TRBD2, with 5 bases supporting each. Input material: blood, either unsorted or a sorted T cell fraction (not recorded which). This receptor was taken from a male donor with ankylosing spondylitis or in good health (not recorded which). The CDR3 protein is CASSLAGTLAKNIQYF. The nucleotides read TGTGCCAGCAGTTTAGCCGGGACCCTAGCCAAAAACATTCAGTACTTC.